This entry lists 32 T cell receptor beta chains sequenced from one sample in a study of graft-versus-host responses after intestinal transplantation (dated by TCRdb to about 2021). The time point label, as the study defines it: cells obtained before transplantation from donor or recipient. No antigen has been assigned to these receptors. Library preparation was by the immunoSEQ multiplex PCR assay. Not all clones reach the TCRdb copy of this immuneACCESS table, which keeps in-frame sequences only. Checked studies attribute under half of the gap to unresolved V genes and leave the rest unexplained. The sample includes roughly 90,000 clones, with under 95% observed a single time. The leading ten clones occupy approximately 0.32% of the sample. Sample: unstimulated CD4+ T cells sorted from spleen or lymph node cells, taken before transplant. The receptors here all came from a human donor who was the organ donor for an intestinal transplant.

V gene TRBV4-2 combines with J gene TRBJ2-3, with TRBD2 matching over 10 bases. The CDR3 is 16 amino acids. Germline loops: CDR1 LGHNA, CDR2 YNFKEQ. The J segment lost 2 bases and the V segment lost 1 base, leaving 3 bases of the junction unmatched. The CDR3 loop reads CASSQGAGGDTDTQYF. The DNA of the CDR3 is TGTGCCAGCAGCCAAGGAGCGGGAGGGGACACAGATACGCAGTATTTT.

The chain joins TRBV2 to TRBJ2-2; D gene unclear. Germline CDR1 and CDR2: SNHLY and FYNNEI. Deletions cut 6 bases from V and 7 bases from J, with 12 bases between. CDR3 size: 13 residues. The CDR3 sequence: CASSDLRGGELFF. CDR3 nucleotides: TGTGCCAGCAGCGACTTAAGAGGCGGGGAGCTGTTTTTT.

The chain joins TRBV7-2 to TRBJ2-7; D is unclear. Germline V gene sequence: CDR1 SGHTA, CDR2 FQGNSA. The CDR3 spans 13 residues. Trimming stripped 5 bases from V and 2 bases from J, with 10 bases between. CDR3 in DNA: TGTGCCAGCAGCCTAATGCACCCCTACGAGCAGTACTTC. It translates to CASSLMHPYEQYF. The full variable domain, rest sourced from reference TRBV7-2 and TRBJ2-7, is GAGVSQSPSNKVTEKGKDVELRCDPISGHTALYWYRQSLGQGLEFLIYFQGNSAPDKSGLPSDRFSAERTGGSVSTLTIQRTQQEDSAVYLCASSLMHPYEQYFGPGTRLTVT.

This chain links TRBV5-1 with TRBJ2-7; TRBD1 matches 9 bases. The trim removed 4 bases at V and 6 bases at J, leaving 8 bases unmatched. Per the germline V gene, CDR1 is SGHRS and CDR2 is YFSETQ. This CDR3 spans 14 amino acids. CDR3 sequence (DNA): TGCGCCAGCAGCACCGGACAGGGGATTGGCGAGCAGTACTTC. This translates into CASSTGQGIGEQYF.

The V call is TRBV7-8, the J call TRBJ2-2; D perhaps matches TRBD2 (7 bases). Germline CDR1 reads SGHVS; CDR2 reads FQNEAQ. V was cut by 4 bases and J by 1 base, with 13 bases left in between. The CDR3 totals 16 residues. This CDR3 is CASSSPGGGNTGELFF. The CDR3 DNA sequence: TGTGCCAGCAGCTCCCCGGGGGGCGGGAACACCGGGGAGCTGTTTTTT.

This chain uses TRBV5-1 with TRBJ2-1; possibly TRBD2 for D (6 bases). The CDR3 totals 14 residues. Germline CDR1 is SGHRS and CDR2 is YFSETQ. Trimming shortened V by 4 bases and J by 8 bases, and 16 bases separated the two germline ends. CDR3 residues: CASSASTRGYEQFF. The CDR3, as DNA: TGCGCCAGCAGCGCCTCTACGCGGGGCTATGAGCAGTTCTTC.

The chain uses TRBV5-1 and TRBJ1-2; TRBD1 matches 7 bases. Germline V gene data show CDR1 as SGHRS and CDR2 as YFSETQ. This CDR3 spans 14 amino acids. V lost 0 bases, J lost 6 bases, and 5 bases stayed unmatched. In nucleotides, the CDR3 is TGCGCCAGCAGCTTGGTTCAGGGGGTTGATGGCTACACCTTC. As protein: CASSLVQGVDGYTF.

This clone has a single count. V and J are TRBV6-5 and TRBJ2-7, with 8 nucleotides matching TRBD1. With 5 bases clipped from V and 7 bases from J, the junction kept 13 bases outside the gene matches. Germline-derived CDR1 and CDR2 are MNHEY and SVGAGI. The CDR3 consists of 15 residues. Written as DNA, the CDR3 is TGTGCCAGCAGTCCAACACACCAGGGGGCGGGTGAGCAGTACTTC. It translates to CASSPTHQGAGEQYF.

The J gene is TRBJ1-1, the V gene TRBV7-6; possible D gene TRBD1, 5 bases. Germline assignment: CDR1 SGHVS and CDR2 FNYEAQ. The V end lost 3 bases, the J end lost 6 bases, and 11 bases lay between the germline ends. This CDR3 spans 13 amino acids. DNA of the CDR3: TGTGCCAGCAGCTTGGGGTGGGGGGCTGAAGCTTTCTTT. Translation: CASSLGWGAEAFF. Full variable domain (remainder filled in from reference TRBV7-6 and TRBJ1-1): GAGVSQSPRYKVTKRGQDVALRCDPISGHVSLYWYRQALGQGPEFLTYFNYEAQQDKSGLPNDRFSAERPEGSISTLTIQRTEQRDSAMYRCASSLGWGAEAFFGQGTRLTVV.

The table lists this clone with a count of one. The chain joins TRBV7-8 to TRBJ2-7; D gene uncertain. CDR1 SGHVS and CDR2 FQNEAQ come from the germline V gene. Trimming removed 3 bases from V and 2 bases from J, with 2 bases in between. The CDR3 consists of 11 residues. Here the CDR3 DNA reads TGTGCCAGCAGCTTCGCCTACGAGCAGTACTTC. This codes for CASSFAYEQYF.

The chain uses TRBV18 and TRBJ2-5; D remains unclear. The CDR3 has 12 amino acids. From germline, CDR1 is KGHSH and CDR2 LQKENI. The germline V and J ends were trimmed by 4 bases and 2 bases, with 5 bases remaining between them. CDR3 coding DNA: TGTGCCAGCTCACTGTTACAAGAGACCCAGTACTTC. This sequence encodes CASSLLQETQYF.

This clone was detected only a few times. This rearrangement joins TRBV2 to TRBJ2-7; 9 positions match TRBD1. This CDR3 has 14 amino acids. The V segment lost 8 bases and the J segment 5 bases; nucleotides outside the gene matches: 10. Germline assignment: CDR1 SNHLY and CDR2 FYNNEI. CDR3 sequence reads: CASAMEWTGDEQYF. CDR3 DNA sequence: TGTGCCAGCGCCATGGAGTGGACAGGGGACGAGCAGTACTTC.

The chain carries TRBV5-1 and TRBJ1-5; possible D gene TRBD1, 6 bases. The CDR3 has 13 residues. CDR1 is SGHRS and CDR2 is YFSETQ in the germline V gene. The V and J ends lost 3 bases and 6 bases respectively, with 10 bases between them. CDR3 loop: CASSSGEGQPQHF. CDR3 coding DNA: TGCGCCAGCAGCTCAGGGGAGGGTCAGCCCCAGCATTTT. Using reference TRBV5-1 and TRBJ1-5 for the parts outside the CDR3, the full variable domain is KAGVTQTPRYLIKTRGQQVTLSCSPISGHRSVSWYQQTPGQGLQFLFEYFSETQRNKGNFPGRFSGRQFSNSRSEMNVSTLELGDSALYLCASSSGEGQPQHFGDGTRLSIL.

A remark on this clone: The same CDR3 arises from other DNA sequences in this sample as well. This chain connects TRBV7-2 to TRBJ1-1; tentative D call: TRBD1 (5 bases). The CDR3 is made up of 15 amino acids. Germline V gene lookup returns CDR1 SGHTA and CDR2 FQGNSA. Between the trimmed V and J ends, which lost 5 bases and 2 bases, there was a span of 15 bases. CDR3 coding DNA: TGTGCCAGCAGCCTGAGGGGAGGTCTAAACACTGAAGCTTTCTTT. Translated: CASSLRGGLNTEAFF.

V and J are TRBV7-2 and TRBJ2-1; tentatively, D is TRBD2 (5 bases). V gave up 2 bases and J gave up 8 bases, with 13 bases separating them. CDR1 is SGHTA, CDR2 FQGNSA, per germline. This CDR3 spans 14 amino acids. The CDR3 region is CASSLFGIGDEQFF. The CDR3 nucleotides are TGTGCCAGCAGCTTATTCGGGATTGGCGATGAGCAGTTCTTC.

The V call is TRBV25-1, the J call TRBJ2-5, with D possibly TRBD1 on 5 matching bases. CDR3 size: 12 residues. V dropped 3 bases and J dropped 3 bases, with 5 bases sitting between them. Germline CDR1 MGHDK, CDR2 SYGVNS. The CDR3 coding sequence is TGTGCCAGCAGTGACAGGGAAGAGACCCAGTACTTC. This gives the protein CASSDREETQYF.

This chain connects TRBV10-1 to TRBJ2-1; 8 bases line up with TRBD2. Germline-derived CDR1 and CDR2 are WNHNN and SYGVQD (reference sequence). Trimming at V came to 8 bases and at J to 4 bases, leaving 7 bases not matched to a gene. CDR3 length: 14 amino acids. The CDR3 nucleotides are TGCGCCAGCTCCACCGGGGGGGTTTACAATGAGCAGTTCTTC. Its protein product is CASSTGGVYNEQFF.

The genes are TRBV7-2 and TRBJ2-5; TRBD2 matches 12 bases. With 5 bases clipped from V and 7 bases from J, the junction kept 8 bases outside the gene matches. The germline V gene encodes CDR1 SGHTA and CDR2 FQGNSA. There are 15 residues in the CDR3. CDR3 nucleotide sequence: TGTGCCAGCAGCACCCGGACTAGCGGGGAATTGACCCAGTACTTC. Protein product: CASSTRTSGELTQYF. The full variable domain, its missing parts supplied by reference TRBV7-2 and TRBJ2-5, is GAGVSQSPSNKVTEKGKDVELRCDPISGHTALYWYRQSLGQGLEFLIYFQGNSAPDKSGLPSDRFSAERTGGSVSTLTIQRTQQEDSAVYLCASSTRTSGELTQYFGPGTRLLVL.

This sequence joins TRBV15 and TRBJ2-2; tentatively, D is TRBD1 (5 bases). The germline CDR1 and CDR2 sequences are LNHNV and YYDKDF (reference sequence). V lost 8 bases to trimming and J lost 7 bases, with 20 bases between them. The CDR3 has 15 residues. The CDR3 sequence: CATLHSRANNGELFF. The CDR3 coding sequence is TGTGCCACCCTTCACTCCAGGGCGAATAACGGGGAGCTGTTTTTT.

V usage is TRBV6-1 and J usage is TRBJ1-2; unclear D gene. CDR1 is MNHNS, CDR2 SASEGT, per germline. The CDR3 is 11 amino acids. V gave up 8 bases and J gave up 2 bases, with 6 bases separating them. In DNA form, the CDR3 reads TGTGCCAGCGAACAAAACTATGGCTACACCTTC. Protein: CASEQNYGYTF.

The chain carries TRBV11-3 and TRBJ1-1; a possible D gene is TRBD1 (6 bases). The germline V and J ends were trimmed by 2 bases and 1 base, with 17 bases remaining between them. The CDR3 totals 17 residues. Germline V gene sequence: CDR1 SGHNT, CDR2 YENEEA. The CDR3 bases are TGTGCCAGCAGCTTAATACCAGGGGTCCGGGGGAACACTGAAGCTTTCTTT. Its translation is CASSLIPGVRGNTEAFF.

The chain links TRBV21-1 to TRBJ2-7; TRBD1 reflects the table's D call only, with no check against the DNA. TRBV21-1 is deemed a pseudogene. This CDR3 comprises 13 residues. CDR3 region: CASSKTNSYEQYF. CDR3 in DNA: TGTGCCAGCAGCAAAACAAACTCCTACGAGCAGTACTTC.

The chain has TRBV21-1 and TRBJ2-5; TRBD1 is the table's D call and was not checked against the DNA. TRBV21-1 is designated a pseudogene. The CDR3 sequence is 14 residues long. CDR3 nucleotide sequence: TGTGCCAGCAGCAAAGAGTTTTTGGGGGCCTCTCAGTACTTC. Its protein is CASSKEFLGASQYF.

DNA of the CDR3: TGTGCCAGCACCACCTCCGGGACAGGTAGTAACTATGGCTACACCTTC. Translation: CASTTSGTGSNYGYTF. The chain combines TRBV5-6 with TRBJ1-2; 8 bases agree with TRBD1. The trim removed 6 bases at V and 1 base at J, leaving 11 bases unmatched. Germline V gives CDR1 SGHDT, CDR2 YYEEEE. The CDR3 runs 16 residues.

V is TRBV6-1 and J is TRBJ2-7, with 7 bases lining up with TRBD1. With 0 bases clipped from V and 3 bases from J, the junction kept 8 bases outside the gene matches. Germline CDR1 is MNHNS and CDR2 is SASEGT. The CDR3 loop spans 16 amino acids. The CDR3 DNA follows: TGTGCCAGCAGTGAAGCTATCGGACAGGTTTTCTACGAGCAGTACTTC. Translated: CASSEAIGQVFYEQYF.

V is TRBV5-6 and J is TRBJ2-7; the match to TRBD1 covers 9 bases. V shed 1 base, J shed 5 bases, and the junction held 10 bases outside the gene matches. This CDR3 comprises 16 residues. CDR1 and CDR2 (germline): SGHDT, YYEEEE. DNA for the CDR3: TGTGCCAGCAGCTTGATTCCCGGGACAGGGTCCGACGAGCAGTACTTC. Translation: CASSLIPGTGSDEQYF.

The V and J genes are TRBV9 and TRBJ1-1; a weak D match, TRBD1 (5 bases). Between the trimmed V and J ends, which lost 4 bases and 7 bases, there was a span of 20 bases. This CDR3 spans 15 amino acids. Germline V gene data show CDR1 as SGDLS and CDR2 as YYNGEE. The CDR3 DNA follows: TGTGCCAGCAGCTTAGATGGACACCCGGCAAATGAAGCTTTCTTT. Amino acid sequence: CASSLDGHPANEAFF. Filled out from reference TRBV9 and TRBJ1-1, the complete variable domain reads DSGVTQTPKHLITATGQRVTLRCSPRSGDLSVYWYQQSLDQGLQFLIQYYNGEERAKGNILERFSAQQFPDLHSELNLSSLELGDSALYFCASSLDGHPANEAFFGQGTRLTVV.

The J gene is TRBJ2-5, the V gene TRBV7-9, with 14 positions matching TRBD2. The length of the CDR3 is 15 residues. Germline V lookup: CDR1 SEHNR, CDR2 FQNEAQ (reference sequence). The junction had 0 bases not matched to a gene; V was cut back by 1 base and J by 5 bases. The CDR3 here is CASSLGLAGGETQYF. The CDR3 region has the DNA TGTGCCAGCAGCTTAGGACTAGCGGGAGGGGAGACCCAGTACTTC.

This clone turned up a few times. The chain employs TRBV30 and TRBJ1-2; TRBD1 matches 7 bases. CDR3 length equals 11 residues. V was clipped by 4 bases and J by 4 bases; unmatched bases: 0. Germline CDR1 and CDR2: GTSNPN and SVGIG (reference sequence). Here the CDR3 reads CAWTGGYGYTF. The CDR3 DNA sequence: TGTGCCTGGACAGGGGGCTATGGCTACACCTTC.

The chain carries TRBV2 and TRBJ2-1; a weak D match, TRBD2 (7 bases). This CDR3 comprises 16 residues. The germline V gene encodes CDR1 SNHLY and CDR2 FYNNEI. Trimming removed 2 bases at V and 0 bases at J, with 11 bases between. CDR3 protein: CASSERGADSYNEQFF. In nucleotides, the CDR3 is TGTGCCAGCAGTGAACGGGGGGCTGACTCCTACAATGAGCAGTTCTTC.

The V call is TRBV6-1, the J call TRBJ2-7; the D is unclear. Trimming stripped 10 bases from V and 3 bases from J, with 19 bases between. Germline assignment: CDR1 MNHNS and CDR2 SASEGT. The CDR3 totals 14 residues. The CDR3 is CATEKLLKIYEQYF. DNA for the CDR3: TGTGCCACCGAGAAACTCCTAAAGATCTACGAGCAGTACTTC.

The rearrangement uses TRBV28 and TRBJ1-2; no clear D. CDR3 size: 13 residues. CDR1 is MDHEN, CDR2 SYDVKM, per germline. V was cut by 8 bases and J by 1 base, with 11 bases left in between. The DNA for the CDR3 is TGTGCCAGCTTGGCGGCCCTTAACTATGGCTACACCTTC. It yields the protein CASLAALNYGYTF.